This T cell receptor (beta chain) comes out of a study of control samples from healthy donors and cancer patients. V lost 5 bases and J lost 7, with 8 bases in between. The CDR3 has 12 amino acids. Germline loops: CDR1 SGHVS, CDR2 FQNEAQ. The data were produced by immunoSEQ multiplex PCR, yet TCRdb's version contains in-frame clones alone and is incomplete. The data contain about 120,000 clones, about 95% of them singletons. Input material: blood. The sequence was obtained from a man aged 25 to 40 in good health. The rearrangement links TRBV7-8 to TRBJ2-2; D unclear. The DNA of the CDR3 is TGTGCCAGCAGCGAACATCACGGGGAGCTGTTTTTT. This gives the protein CASSEHHGELFF. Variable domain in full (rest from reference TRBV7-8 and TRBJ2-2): GAGVSQSPRYKVAKRGQDVALRCDPISGHVSLFWYQQALGQGPEFLTYFQNEAQLDKSGLPSDRFFAERPEGSVSTLKIQRTQQEDSAVYLCASSEHHGELFFGEGSRLTVL.